These 19 T cell receptor beta chains came from one sample sequenced in a study of identical twins. TCRdb ran MiXCR on the 5' RACE reads and lists one entry per CDR3 protein. The sample contains some 710,000 distinct CDR3 sequences, around 6% of which appear only once. Sequencing was carried out using naive T cells sorted from blood. All receptors come from a man between 18 and 35 years old in good health.

This chain uses TRBV29-1 with TRBJ1-1; D is uncertain. The CDR3 consists of 12 residues. V shed 6 bases and J shed 10 bases, with 18 bases lying between them. Germline CDR1 SQVTM, CDR2 ANQGSEA. The CDR3 loop is CSVVTGFHSAFF. CDR3 DNA: TGCAGCGTCGTGACGGGGTTCCATTCAGCTTTCTTT.

This chain uses TRBV12-3 or TRBV12-4 with TRBJ2-2; 9 nucleotides align to TRBD1. The CDR3 has 18 residues. With V trimmed by 3 bases and J by 8 bases, 16 bases remained unmatched. CDR3 coding DNA: TGTGCCAGCAGTTTGGGGACAGGGCTTCTTGATGATGTGGGGGAGCTGTTTTTT. It yields the protein CASSLGTGLLDDVGELFF.

This clonotype has only a few counts. This chain joins TRBV5-1 and TRBJ2-3; D is ambiguous. The CDR3 covers 14 residues. Germline assignment: CDR1 SGHRS and CDR2 YFSETQ. The V end lost 5 bases, the J end lost 2 bases, and 12 bases lay between the germline ends. CDR3 region: CASRQAAPTDTQYF. The CDR3 DNA sequence: TGCGCCAGCAGGCAAGCAGCCCCCACAGATACGCAGTATTTT.

The chain carries TRBV19 and TRBJ1-1; 8 nucleotides match TRBD1. The CDR3 is 14 amino acids. V lost 9 bases, J lost 10 bases, and 16 bases stayed unmatched. Per the germline V gene, CDR1 is LNHDA and CDR2 is SQIVND (reference sequence). The CDR3 region has the DNA TGTGCCAGCAAGTATACCCCGGACAGGGCGCGAGCTTTCTTT. Its protein product is CASKYTPDRARAFF.

This clonotype was seen only once. The rearrangement joins TRBV6-1 to TRBJ1-4; TRBD1 matches 7 bases. The CDR3 contains 17 residues. V dropped 5 bases and J dropped 8; count of bases not matched to a gene: 17. CDR1 MNHNS and CDR2 SASEGT come from the germline V gene. The CDR3 region is CASSPTGNGPSREKLFF. The CDR3, as DNA: TGTGCCAGCAGTCCGACAGGGAATGGGCCGTCTAGAGAAAAACTGTTTTTT.

The chain carries TRBV5-1 and TRBJ2-1; 11 nucleotides align to TRBD2. The CDR3 is made up of 16 amino acids. With V trimmed by 0 bases and J by 6 bases, 5 bases remained unmatched. Germline V gene sequence: CDR1 SGHRS, CDR2 YFSETQ. This CDR3 is CASSLAELAGVNEQFF. The CDR3 DNA follows: TGCGCCAGCAGCTTGGCCGAACTAGCGGGAGTCAATGAGCAGTTCTTC.

There are many counts of this clonotype. This rearrangement joins TRBV5-1 to TRBJ2-2, with D possibly matching TRBD2 (5 bases). Looked up from germline, CDR1 is SGHRS and CDR2 is YFSETQ. Between the trimmed V and J ends, which lost 4 bases and 4 bases, there was a span of 17 bases. The CDR3 contains 16 residues. The DNA of the CDR3 is TGCGCCAGCAGCCCCTGGGCCGGGGTTGTCACCGGGGAGCTGTTTTTT. As protein: CASSPWAGVVTGELFF.

This chain links TRBV1 with TRBJ1-6. TRBV1 is annotated as a pseudogene. This CDR3 has 12 amino acids. The CDR3 sequence: CTSSVPDSPLHF. The CDR3 region has the DNA TGCACCAGCAGCGTACCAGACTCACCCCTCCACTTT.

This clonotype was counted many times. In DNA, the CDR3 is TGCAGCGTAGAACTAGCGGGAGTTACGAGCTCCTACAATGAGCAGTTCTTC. Its protein is CSVELAGVTSSYNEQFF. V and J are TRBV29-1 and TRBJ2-1, with 11 bases matching TRBD2. The trim removed 6 bases at V and 0 bases at J, leaving 10 bases unmatched. The CDR3 runs to 17 residues. Germline-derived CDR1 and CDR2 are SQVTM and ANQGSEA.

V gene TRBV20-1 combines with J gene TRBJ2-2; D tentatively reads TRBD1 or TRBD2 (5 bases each). V lost 2 bases, J lost 5 bases, and 9 bases lay in between. The germline V gene encodes CDR1 DFQATT and CDR2 SNEGSKA (reference sequence). The CDR3 has 13 residues. The CDR3 sequence: CSARLRETGELFF. The CDR3 DNA reads TGCAGTGCTAGACTCAGGGAGACCGGGGAGCTGTTTTTT.

This clonotype was counted at least ten times. The rearrangement uses TRBV20-1 and TRBJ2-7; 7 positions match TRBD2. The CDR3 contains 14 residues. CDR1 is DFQATT, CDR2 SNEGSKA, per germline (reference sequence). With V trimmed by 5 bases and J by 3 bases, 10 bases remained unmatched. CDR3 sequence (DNA): TGCAGTGCTGTATTCCGGGAGGAGGGCTACGAGCAGTACTTC. Translated, it gives CSAVFREEGYEQYF.

This clonotype was counted many times. V and J are TRBV21-1 and TRBJ2-1; the D segment call TRBD1 is taken from the table without a DNA check. TRBV21-1 is designated a pseudogene. The CDR3 is 17 residues long. CDR3 sequence reads: CASSLKGVRDSYNEQFF. DNA of the CDR3: TGTGCCAGCAGCCTGAAGGGGGTGCGCGACTCCTACAATGAGCAGTTCTTC.

In this sample, this clonotype turned up many times. The chain uses TRBV4-3 and TRBJ1-1; no clear D gene. The germline gives CDR1 LGHNA, CDR2 YSLEER. Between the trimmed V and J ends, which lost 0 bases and 0 bases, there was a span of 11 bases. The CDR3 extends over 16 amino acids. The CDR3 reads CASSQEAAFMNTEAFF. The DNA of the CDR3 is TGCGCCAGCAGCCAAGAGGCGGCATTCATGAACACTGAAGCTTTCTTT.

The J gene is TRBJ2-4, the V gene TRBV7-9; no clear D. Germline V CDR1 and CDR2: SEHNR, FQNEAQ (reference sequence). Trimming shortened V by 5 bases and J by 0 bases, and 14 bases separated the two germline ends. This CDR3 comprises 16 residues. The CDR3 sequence is CASSPNTAVAKNIQYF. The CDR3, as DNA: TGTGCCAGCAGCCCGAACACGGCGGTAGCCAAAAACATTCAGTACTTC.

There are many counts of this clonotype. V is TRBV29-1 and J is TRBJ2-1, with D possibly TRBD1 on 7 matching bases. V shed 1 base and J shed 7 bases, with 14 bases lying between them. The CDR3 spans 14 residues. Germline V gene data show CDR1 as SQVTM and CDR2 as ANQGSEA. The CDR3 DNA sequence: TGCAGCGTTGAAGCAGGGGGGTGGAGGAATGAGCAGTTCTTC. Protein product: CSVEAGGWRNEQFF.

Many counts were recorded for this clonotype. The chain has TRBV29-1 and TRBJ2-1; D remains ambiguous. In germline, CDR1 is SQVTM, CDR2 ANQGSEA. Trimming stripped 4 bases from V and 0 bases from J, with 7 bases between. This CDR3 is built from 13 residues. As DNA, the CDR3 is TGCAGCGTTGGGAGTAGCTCCTACAATGAGCAGTTCTTC. As protein: CSVGSSSYNEQFF.

There are many counts of this clonotype. The chain links TRBV25-1 to TRBJ2-1, with 7 bases fitting TRBD2. Trimming removed 8 bases from V and 1 base from J; junction bases left unmatched: 2. This CDR3 comprises 13 residues. CDR1 and CDR2 (germline): MGHDK, SYGVNS. The CDR3 nucleotides are TGTGCCAGCGCTAGCGGATCCTACAATGAGCAGTTCTTC. Protein sequence: CASASGSYNEQFF.

V gene TRBV7-3 combines with J gene TRBJ2-1, with 9 bases fitting TRBD1. The CDR3 sequence is 20 residues long. J was trimmed by 0 bases and V by 5 bases; bases with no gene match: 17. CDR1 is SGHTA and CDR2 is FQGTGA in the germline V gene. Here the CDR3 reads CASSPPDRGSSASSYNEQFF. DNA for the CDR3: TGTGCCAGCAGCCCACCGGACAGGGGAAGCTCCGCAAGCTCCTACAATGAGCAGTTCTTC.

The chain uses TRBV7-9 and TRBJ2-1, with 8 bases lining up with TRBD2. The CDR3 is 14 residues long. From germline, CDR1 is SEHNR and CDR2 FQNEAQ (reference sequence). Trimming took 3 bases from V and 8 from J; bases not matched to a gene: 6. The CDR3 DNA reads TGTGCCAGCAGCTTCGGCGGGGGGTGGGATGAGCAGTTCTTC. Protein sequence: CASSFGGGWDEQFF.